The TCR beta chain described here comes from a study of OX40 agonist ivuxolimab in advanced cancers. Background on the study: Each dose-escalation patient presented with hepatocellular carcinoma, melanoma, renal cell or head and neck cancer. Among those treated, three patients had partial responses, one with hepatocellular carcinoma and two with cutaneous melanoma. General study results and limits: Certain nonresponders likewise exhibited a low normalized T-cell clonal expansion.

The germline V gene encodes CDR1 SGHTA and CDR2 FQGNSA. This CDR3 has 15 amino acids. The V and J ends lost 5 bases and 2 bases, in that order; junction bases with no gene match: 6. Produced via immunoSEQ multiplex PCR; TCRdb's table is partial and in-frame only. This sample has about 69,000 clones, with 85% to 90% found just once. On this clone itself: Its antigen is not identified.

Source: CD4+ or CD8+ T cells sorted from blood, taken in a trial of the OX40 agonist ivuxolimab. This chain links TRBV7-2 with TRBJ2-1, with 7 bases fitting TRBD2. The TCR was taken from an adult with an advanced solid tumor such as melanoma, head and neck, liver or kidney cancer. The CDR3 here is CASSGEAGAYNEQFF. Here the CDR3 DNA reads TGTGCCAGCAGCGGAGAGGCGGGAGCCTACAATGAGCAGTTCTTC.